This T cell receptor (beta chain) is drawn from a study of beta chain features in type 1 diabetes. Study results and limitations: Patients with type 1 diabetes showed fewer VDJ junction insertions and more deletions. In these data, an HLA type influence on TCRB rearrangement remained unresolved.

This clone was seen more than once but under ten times. The antigen is undetermined. CDR1 is SGDLS and CDR2 is YYNGEE in the germline V gene. This CDR3 region has 17 residues. V lost 0 bases to trimming and J lost 0 bases, with 12 bases between them. Reverse transcription of all isolated RNA meant that expressed TCRB transcripts were sequenced. Reads from naive, central memory and regulatory T cell samples averaged around 3.7 million. The method was immunoSEQ multiplex PCR; TCRdb's version includes in-frame clones alone and lacks a portion of them. The sample has approximately 300,000 clones, about 11% seen once; the top ten hold 0.015%.

Sequencing was done on a sample of naive CD4+ T cells from blood. The V gene is TRBV9, the J gene TRBJ2-2; weak D call: TRBD1 (6 bases). The TCR sequence derives from a woman in her thirties in good health. CDR3 coding DNA: TGTGCCAGCAGCGTAGCTTCCCAGGGGCCGAACACCGGGGAGCTGTTTTTT. Its translation is CASSVASQGPNTGELFF.